The 9 T cell receptor beta chains below were found in one sample sequenced in a study of shared clonotypes between healthy human individuals. Measured with immunoSEQ multiplex PCR; TCRdb has only the in-frame clones, and not every one. The table shows about 1.1 million clones, with approximately 80% occurring only once. The sample was memory CD4+ T cells from PBMCs. The sample's subset: CD45RA-negative fraction. The source of these receptors is a young man in good health. Some clones in this sample may be carry-over from other donors' samples.

The chain carries TRBV2 and TRBJ1-4, with TRBD1 matching over 7 bases. Looked up from germline, CDR1 is SNHLY and CDR2 is FYNNEI. The CDR3 is 13 residues long. The junction had 6 bases not matched to a gene; V was cut back by 6 bases and J by 8 bases. This CDR3 reads CASRERGREKLFF. Here the CDR3 DNA reads TGTGCCAGCAGGGAAAGGGGGCGAGAAAAACTGTTTTTT.

A remark on this clone: Germline and junction disagree at one end, which may indicate a read error. The chain recombines TRBV25-1 with TRBJ2-7; 8 nucleotides line up with TRBD1. This CDR3 has 13 residues. The germline V gene encodes CDR1 MGHDK and CDR2 SYGVNS. The CDR3 nucleotides read TGTGCCAGCAGTACCTCCCTGGGGACAGGCCTACACTTC. This translates into CASSTSLGTGLHF.

This sequence joins TRBV15 and TRBJ2-7; the match to TRBD2 covers 7 bases. Germline CDR1 is LNHNV and CDR2 is YYDKDF (reference sequence). The V segment lost 4 bases and the J segment 6 bases; nucleotides outside the gene matches: 9. The CDR3 is 14 amino acids. In DNA, the CDR3 is TGTGCCACCAGCACAGGCGGGAGTCGGTTCGAGCAGTACTTC. As protein: CATSTGGSRFEQYF.

The rearrangement links TRBV7-8 to TRBJ1-4; 11 nucleotides match TRBD1. Unmatched junction bases numbered 13, after V lost 5 bases and J lost 8 bases. The germline V gene encodes CDR1 SGHVS and CDR2 FQNEAQ. This CDR3 spans 17 amino acids. CDR3 coding DNA: TGTGCCAGCAGCGGATGGAAAAGGACAGGGGGCGGCGAAAAACTGTTTTTT. It codes for CASSGWKRTGGGEKLFF.

CDR3 in DNA: TGTGCCAGCAGTGTAGCACAGGGGGCCTACGAGCAGTACTTC. This codes for CASSVAQGAYEQYF. The chain recombines TRBV2 with TRBJ2-7; 8 bases are shared with TRBD1. The CDR3 totals 14 residues. Germline-derived CDR1 and CDR2 are SNHLY and FYNNEI. V was pared by 4 bases and J by 2 bases, with 4 bases of the junction left unmatched. The full variable domain, its missing parts supplied by reference TRBV2 and TRBJ2-7, is EPEVTQTPSHQVTQMGQEVILRCVPISNHLYFYWYRQILGQKVEFLVSFYNNEISEKSEIFDDQFSVERPDGSNFTLKIRSTKLEDSAMYFCASSVAQGAYEQYFGPGTRLTVT.

This sequence joins TRBV11-3 and TRBJ2-1, with TRBD2 as a possible D gene (6 bases). The ends were cut back, 3 bases at V and 7 bases at J, with 13 bases in the middle. Per germline, CDR1 SGHNT and CDR2 YENEEA. The CDR3 consists of 14 residues. The CDR3 DNA follows: TGTGCCAGCAGCTTCGGGGGAAGTAAGAATGAGCAGTTCTTC. This sequence encodes CASSFGGSKNEQFF.

This chain uses TRBV2 with TRBJ2-5; 8 positions match TRBD2. The CDR3 sequence is 15 residues long. Trimming at V came to 5 bases and at J to 4 bases, leaving 9 bases not matched to a gene. Germline CDR1 reads SNHLY; CDR2 reads FYNNEI. As DNA, the CDR3 is TGTGCCAGCAGTAAACATCGGCTAGCGGGAGAGACCCAGTACTTC. Its translation: CASSKHRLAGETQYF.

The rearrangement joins TRBV18 to TRBJ1-5, with D possibly TRBD1 on 5 matching bases. V lost 3 bases and J lost 4, with 10 bases in between. The CDR3 length is 14 residues. CDR1 and CDR2 (germline): KGHSH, LQKENI. CDR3 coding DNA: TGTGCCAGCTCACCCTTCAGGGAAAATCAGCCCCAGCATTTT. It is translated as CASSPFRENQPQHF.

The table lists this clone with a few counts. The chain carries TRBV27 and TRBJ1-1; D perhaps matches TRBD1 (5 bases). The CDR3 loop spans 15 amino acids. CDR1 is MNHEY, CDR2 SMNVEV, per germline (reference sequence). V was pared by 2 bases and J by 1 base, with 11 bases between. CDR3 DNA: TGTGCCAGCAGTTTAACAGGTACTTGGAACACTGAAGCTTTCTTT. It yields the protein CASSLTGTWNTEAFF.